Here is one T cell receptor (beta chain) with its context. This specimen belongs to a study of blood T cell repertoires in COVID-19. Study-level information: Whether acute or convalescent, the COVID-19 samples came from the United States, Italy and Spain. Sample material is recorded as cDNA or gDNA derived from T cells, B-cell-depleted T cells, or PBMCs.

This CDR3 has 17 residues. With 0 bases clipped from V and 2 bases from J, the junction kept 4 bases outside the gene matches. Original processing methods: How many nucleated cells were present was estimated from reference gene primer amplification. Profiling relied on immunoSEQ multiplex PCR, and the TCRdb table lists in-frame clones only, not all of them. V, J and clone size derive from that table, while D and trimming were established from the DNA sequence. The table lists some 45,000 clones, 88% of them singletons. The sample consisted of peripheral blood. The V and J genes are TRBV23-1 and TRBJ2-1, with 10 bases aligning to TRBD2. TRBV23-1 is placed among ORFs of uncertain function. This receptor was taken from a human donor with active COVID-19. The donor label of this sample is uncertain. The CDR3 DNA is TGCGCCAGCAGTCAATCGGGGACTAGCGCTACCTACAATGAGCAGTTCTTC. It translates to CASSQSGTSATYNEQFF.